These 14 T cell receptor beta chains were sequenced from one sample in a study of regulatory T cells in long-lasting Graves disease. Stated time point: persistent/refractory GD, antithyroid drugs over 5 years with positive TRAb. From PBMCs, RNA was extracted and then used to make the TCR library. Through Arm-PCR of CDR3 regions and iRepertoire HTBI primers, TCR beta libraries were built. One entry per CDR3 protein, called by TCRdb with MiXCR from the multiplex PCR reads. The table shows roughly 400,000 distinct CDR3 sequences, with under 25% occurring only once. This material consisted of peripheral blood mononuclear cells (PBMCs), taken when the disease was refractory, from a patient treated with antithyroid drugs. The source of these receptors is a female donor with Graves disease.

In its sample, this clonotype was seen once. A read error may explain this, as a much larger clone is one base away. This chain joins TRBV2 and TRBJ1-5; D unresolved. The CDR3 sequence is 14 residues long. Deletions cut 8 bases from V and 0 bases from J, with 11 bases between. The germline V gene encodes CDR1 SNHLY and CDR2 FYNNEI. The CDR3 sequence is CASAADGSNQPQHF. As DNA, the CDR3 is TGTGCCAGCGCCGCGGACGGTAGCAATCAGCCCCAGCATTTT. Full variable domain (remainder filled in from reference TRBV2 and TRBJ1-5): EPEVTQTPSHQVTQMGQEVILRCVPISNHLYFYWYRQILGQKVEFLVSFYNNEISEKSEIFDDQFSVERPDGSNFTLKIRSTKLEDSAMYFCASAADGSNQPQHFGDGTRLSIL.

The chain recombines TRBV5-5 with TRBJ2-7, with 8 bases aligning to TRBD2. J lost 3 bases, V lost 0 bases, and 11 bases had no gene match. Germline V gene sequence: CDR1 SGHKS, CDR2 YYEKEE (reference sequence). The CDR3 has 17 amino acids. The CDR3 coding sequence is TGTGCCAGCAGCTTGGGTGTGGACCGGGGGGGCCGCTACGAGCAGTACTTC. Residues: CASSLGVDRGGRYEQYF.

The chain is built from TRBV18 and TRBJ2-7; D is ambiguous. Germline V gene data show CDR1 as KGHSH and CDR2 as LQKENI. Trimming removed 0 bases from V and 0 bases from J, with 15 bases in between. The CDR3 has 17 amino acids. The CDR3 DNA sequence: TGTGCCAGCTCACCACCGGTTTCTGCGCTCTACTCCTACGAGCAGTACTTC. It yields the protein CASSPPVSALYSYEQYF.

CDR3 nucleotide sequence: TGCAGTGCTAGACCTCGGGGCAGGGAGTACCAAGAGACCCAGTACTTC. It is translated as CSARPRGREYQETQYF. J is TRBJ2-5 and V is TRBV20-1; the D gene could be TRBD1 or TRBD2 (5 bases each). The CDR3 runs to 16 residues. The V end was cut by 2 bases, the J end by 0 bases, with 16 bases between. Germline CDR1 reads DFQATT; CDR2 reads SNEGSKA (reference sequence).

In this sample, this clonotype turned up many times. The chain has TRBV12-3 or TRBV12-4 and TRBJ1-1; D possibly corresponds to TRBD1 (6 bases). V lost 4 bases and J 4 bases, leaving 19 bases between the germline ends. The CDR3 is made up of 16 amino acids. CDR3 sequence (DNA): TGTGCCAGCAGTTCAATTTTTGGGGGGCAGGGCACTGAAGCTTTCTTT. Translation gives CASSSIFGGQGTEAFF.

The chain combines TRBV3-1 with TRBJ2-1; TRBD2 agrees at 9 bases. The germline V gene encodes CDR1 LGHDT and CDR2 YNNKEL (reference sequence). V gave up 1 base and J gave up 8 bases; unmatched junction bases: 3. The CDR3 is made up of 14 amino acids. CDR3 region: CASSQARGGHEQFF. The CDR3 bases are TGTGCCAGCAGCCAAGCGCGGGGGGGCCATGAGCAGTTCTTC.

This clonotype was seen repeatedly, ten times or more. The chain employs TRBV28 and TRBJ1-5, with TRBD1 matching 8 bases. The CDR3 runs 17 residues. Germline V gene lookup returns CDR1 MDHEN and CDR2 SYDVKM. V shed 1 base, J shed 2 bases, and the junction held 7 bases outside the gene matches. Here the CDR3 DNA reads TGTGCCAGCAGTTTATTCCGGGGACAGGCGGGCAATCAGCCCCAGCATTTT. Its protein product is CASSLFRGQAGNQPQHF.

This clonotype was counted at least ten times. The rearrangement joins TRBV9 to TRBJ2-7; maybe TRBD1 (5 bases). The CDR3 runs to 14 residues. V lost 0 bases and J 7 bases, leaving 14 bases between the germline ends. Germline V lookup: CDR1 SGDLS, CDR2 YYNGEE. In nucleotides, the CDR3 is TGTGCCAGCAGCGTAGAATCAGGGATGGGGGAGCAGTACTTC. It encodes CASSVESGMGEQYF.

The chain carries TRBV28 and TRBJ2-5; 8 bases line up with TRBD1. Germline assignment: CDR1 MDHEN and CDR2 SYDVKM. V lost 3 bases, J lost 1 base, and 4 bases stayed unmatched. The CDR3 sequence is 15 residues long. CDR3: CASSFPGQGQETQYF. The CDR3 DNA reads TGTGCCAGCAGTTTCCCTGGACAGGGCCAAGAGACCCAGTACTTC.

The chain joins TRBV11-2 to TRBJ2-1; a weak D match, TRBD2 (6 bases). V was trimmed by 1 base and J by 6 bases, leaving 10 bases between them. Germline loops: CDR1 SGHAT, CDR2 FQNNGV. This CDR3 is 14 amino acids long. The DNA for the CDR3 is TGTGCCAGCAGCTTAGGGGCGGGGAGCAATGAGCAGTTCTTC. It translates to CASSLGAGSNEQFF.

CDR3 sequence: CSARGADSNYGYTF. The CDR3 bases are TGCAGTGCTAGAGGAGCGGACAGTAACTATGGCTACACCTTC. The V call is TRBV20-1, the J call TRBJ1-2; the D gene is possibly TRBD1 (6 bases). Germline-derived CDR1 and CDR2 are DFQATT and SNEGSKA (reference sequence). The CDR3 totals 14 residues. Trimming pared 1 base from V and 1 base from J, leaving 10 bases between.

This clonotype has ten or more counts. V and J are TRBV3-1 and TRBJ1-5, with D maybe TRBD1 (5 bases). The V end lost 1 base, the J end lost 0 bases, and 7 bases lay between the germline ends. The CDR3 is made up of 15 amino acids. Germline lookup yields CDR1 LGHDT and CDR2 YNNKEL (reference sequence). The CDR3 loop is CASSQGTYSNQPQHF. CDR3 DNA: TGTGCCAGCAGCCAAGGGACATATAGCAATCAGCCCCAGCATTTT.

This clonotype was observed at least ten times. The CDR3 DNA is TGTGCCAGCAGGTGGACGGATATGAACACTGAAGCTTTCTTT. Amino acids: CASRWTDMNTEAFF. This rearrangement joins TRBV28 to TRBJ1-1; D not certain. The CDR3 contains 14 residues. V lost 6 bases, J lost 0 bases, and 11 bases lay in between. CDR1 and CDR2 from the germline V gene are MDHEN and SYDVKM.

Ten or more counts support this clonotype. The rearrangement joins TRBV28 to TRBJ1-2; D gene unclear. V was clipped by 7 bases and J by 5 bases, with 14 bases between them. CDR3 size: 13 residues. Germline V gives CDR1 MDHEN, CDR2 SYDVKM. The CDR3 nucleotides read TGTGCCAGCAAAGGAGTGGCTCCGTATGGCTACACCTTC. It encodes CASKGVAPYGYTF.